The present TCR beta chain was sequenced within a study of T cell responses to AZD1222 COVID-19 vaccine. Study-level results: There were repertoire samples only from the period after the peak T cell response. The sample set comprised mostly white British donors with more females, and clonal diversity was possibly underestimated.

The germline gives CDR1 SGHRS, CDR2 YFSETQ. The V gene lost 4 bases and the J gene lost 2 bases, with 5 bases spanning the gap. The CDR3 loop spans 12 amino acids. Only in-frame clones appear in the TCRdb table, and some are missing; sequencing was by immunoSEQ multiplex PCR. This table has more than 150,000 clones, about 85% appearing once. On this clone: The antigen is not known.

The source of this sequence is an adult who had recovered from COVID-19. This chain joins TRBV5-1 and TRBJ2-3; no clear D. The material was peripheral blood, obtained after recovery from COVID-19. The CDR3 nucleotides read TGCGCCAGCAGCGTCGACACAGATACGCAGTATTTT. Its protein product is CASSVDTDTQYF.